This entry concerns a single T cell receptor (beta chain). Profiling relied on immunoSEQ multiplex PCR, and the TCRdb table lists in-frame clones only, not all of them. Of 100,000 to 150,000 clones listed, approximately 84% are singletons. Healthy donors had no documented immune events, such as infections, while sampled. This record comes from a study of identifying expanded T cells in peripheral blood. The CDR3 is made up of 14 amino acids. Germline CDR1 MNHEY, CDR2 SMNVEV (reference sequence). Losses at the gene ends were 6 bases for V and 3 bases for J; bases not matched to a gene: 8. The chain carries TRBV27 and TRBJ2-7, with TRBD2 identical over 7 bases. Input material: blood. The source of this sequence is a person aged 18 to 70 in good health. As DNA, the CDR3 is TGTGCCAGCAGCTCTCCGGGGGGTCTCTACGAGCAGTACTTC. Its protein is CASSSPGGLYEQYF.